This T cell receptor beta chain was captured in a study of blood T cell repertoires in COVID-19. About the study: Specimens from acute and convalescent COVID-19 originated in the United States, Italy and Spain. T cells, B-cell-depleted T cells, or PBMCs supplied cDNA or gDNA.

As originally analysed: Using reference gene primer amplification, nucleated cell counts were estimated. Sequencing used immunoSEQ multiplex PCR; TCRdb keeps in-frame clones, though not all of them. V and J calls plus clone size are reproduced from that table; the DNA served to infer D and trimming. Among roughly 190,000 clones listed, 80% were seen once. The CDR3 has 15 amino acids. CDR1 is MNHEY and CDR2 is SVGAGI in the germline V gene. V dropped 6 bases and J dropped 5; count of bases not matched to a gene: 10. This chain uses TRBV6-5 with TRBJ1-1; 9 bases are shared with TRBD1. Sequenced material: peripheral blood. This clonotype was obtained from a man in his 60s with acute or convalescent COVID-19. For the CDR3, the DNA is TGTGCCAGCAGCACACAGGGGGCGCGGGTTACTGAAGCTTTCTTT. It specifies CASSTQGARVTEAFF.